This T cell receptor beta chain was sequenced for a study of blood T cell repertoires in COVID-19. This clone was seen only once. The CDR3 is made up of 15 amino acids. Assay: immunoSEQ multiplex PCR; the TCRdb copy retains only in-frame clones and omits some. This table holds approximately 240,000 clones, approximately 79% found once. Sequenced material: peripheral blood. This clonotype originated in a middle-aged woman with active or convalescent COVID-19. The rearrangement joins TRBV21-1 to TRBJ1-5. TRBV21-1 is recorded as a pseudogene. The CDR3 spells CASSDGSAPNQPQHF. CDR3 DNA: TGTGCCAGCAGCGACGGGAGTGCACCAAATCAGCCCCAGCATTTT.